Shown below are 18 T cell receptor beta chains from a single sample sequenced in a study of cytomegalovirus exposure and HLA in healthy donors. PCR amplification relied on 60 Vbeta primers (plus 13 Jbeta primers). The protocol was immunoSEQ multiplex PCR, while the TCRdb copy is restricted to in-frame clones and leaves out a portion. The sample holds roughly 130,000 clones, 80% seen once. The specimen was PBMCs. Receptor source: a woman in her 40s in good health and CMV-seronegative.

The CDR3 sequence is CASSSRQGSPNEQFF. The CDR3 region has the DNA TGTGCCAGCAGCTCAAGACAGGGTTCCCCCAATGAGCAGTTCTTC. This chain connects TRBV9 to TRBJ2-1; 7 bases are shared with TRBD1. CDR1 is SGDLS and CDR2 is YYNGEE in the germline V gene. The CDR3 has 15 amino acids. V shed 4 bases and J 6 bases; nucleotides not matched to a gene: 10.

The rearrangement links TRBV23-1 to TRBJ2-7, with D tentatively TRBD1 (5 bases). TRBV23-1 is marked as an open reading frame, function uncertain. V was clipped by 0 bases and J by 0 bases, with 9 bases between them. This CDR3 has 15 amino acids. The CDR3 protein is CASSQSGQGSYEQYF. Written as DNA, the CDR3 is TGCGCCAGCAGTCAATCGGGGCAGGGCTCCTACGAGCAGTACTTC.

The chain couples TRBV9 to TRBJ1-6; TRBD1 matches 7 bases. The CDR3 contains 15 residues. V lost 0 bases to trimming and J lost 8 bases; unmatched junction nucleotides: 5. CDR1 and CDR2 (germline): SGDLS, YYNGEE. CDR3 DNA: TGTGCCAGCAGCGTAGAGGGGACAGAGTATTCACCCCTCCACTTT. Its protein product is CASSVEGTEYSPLHF. The variable domain in full, with the rest retrieved from reference TRBV9 and TRBJ1-6, is DSGVTQTPKHLITATGQRVTLRCSPRSGDLSVYWYQQSLDQGLQFLIQYYNGEERAKGNILERFSAQQFPDLHSELNLSSLELGDSALYFCASSVEGTEYSPLHFGNGTRLTVT.

The chain uses TRBV27 and TRBJ1-5; 10 positions agree with TRBD1. V lost 5 bases, J lost 1 base, and 2 bases stayed unmatched. This CDR3 is 15 amino acids long. Looked up from germline, CDR1 is MNHEY and CDR2 is SMNVEV (reference sequence). In DNA, the CDR3 is TGTGCCAGCAGTAAGGACAGGGGGAGCAATCAGCCCCAGCATTTT. Translated, it gives CASSKDRGSNQPQHF.

The chain employs TRBV6-5 and TRBJ1-6; 8 nucleotides line up with TRBD1. CDR1 MNHEY and CDR2 SVGAGI come from the germline V gene. Trimming cost V 5 bases and J 6 bases; bases outside gene matches: 3. The CDR3 has 14 amino acids. In DNA form, the CDR3 reads TGTGCCAGCAGTATCGGACAGGGTAATTCACCCCTCCACTTT. Its protein product is CASSIGQGNSPLHF.

The chain links TRBV9 to TRBJ1-3; no definite D call. The CDR3 extends over 17 amino acids. Looked up from germline, CDR1 is SGDLS and CDR2 is YYNGEE. V was shortened by 0 bases and J by 0 bases, with 13 bases between the two germline ends. The DNA for the CDR3 is TGTGCCAGCAGCGTAGGTGCAGGCCTGAGCTCTGGAAACACCATATATTTT. Its protein product is CASSVGAGLSSGNTIYF.

The chain has TRBV7-6 and TRBJ2-7; a possible D gene is TRBD1 (5 bases). V was trimmed by 1 base and J by 0 bases, leaving 10 bases between them. This CDR3 has 15 residues. CDR1 and CDR2 from the germline V gene are SGHVS and FNYEAQ. CDR3 in DNA: TGTGCCAGCAGCTTAGAAACAGGTTTCTCCTACGAGCAGTACTTC. Residues: CASSLETGFSYEQYF.

This chain links TRBV18 with TRBJ1-4; possible D gene TRBD1, 5 bases. The CDR3 extends over 14 amino acids. Germline values: CDR1 KGHSH, CDR2 LQKENI. V dropped 3 bases and J dropped 7 bases, with 12 bases sitting between them. CDR3 DNA: TGTGCCAGCTCACCCAGGGCCCAGGGTGAAAAACTGTTTTTT. It is translated as CASSPRAQGEKLFF.

The CDR3 loop reads CASSLGRDNEQYF. Here the CDR3 DNA reads TGCGCCAGCAGCTTGGGACGGGACAACGAGCAGTACTTC. This chain uses TRBV5-1 with TRBJ2-7; possibly TRBD1 for D (6 bases). Trimming removed 0 bases from V and 5 bases from J, with 9 bases in between. CDR1 is SGHRS, CDR2 YFSETQ, per germline. This CDR3 spans 13 amino acids.

The chain has TRBV7-2 and TRBJ2-3, with D possibly matching TRBD2 (5 bases). This CDR3 has 14 amino acids. Trimming cost V 5 bases and J 2 bases, with 11 bases left between them. Germline values: CDR1 SGHTA, CDR2 FQGNSA. CDR3 nucleotide sequence: TGTGCCAGCAGCCGGACTTTTAACACAGATACGCAGTATTTT. This encodes CASSRTFNTDTQYF.

The table lists this clone with a count of one. The chain carries TRBV27 and TRBJ2-5, with 7 bases matching TRBD1. TRBJ2-7 explains the end of the DNA better; the J call may be wrong. Germline CDR1 is MNHEY and CDR2 is SMNVEV (reference sequence). The length of the CDR3 is 15 residues. This CDR3 reads CASSPDRIRNYEQYF. DNA for the CDR3: TGTGCCAGCAGCCCGGACAGGATCCGGAACTACGAGCAGTACTTC.

The chain carries TRBV28 and TRBJ2-3; 9 bases are shared with TRBD2. Germline CDR1 and CDR2: MDHEN and SYDVKM. This CDR3 has 16 residues. J was trimmed by 8 bases and V by 4 bases; bases with no gene match: 13. DNA for the CDR3: TGTGCCAGCAGTTCGAAGGCGGGAGGGCTCTCCCGTACGCAGTATTTT. Its protein is CASSSKAGGLSRTQYF.

The genes are TRBV27 and TRBJ2-5; D not resolved. V was cut by 6 bases and J by 8 bases, with 16 bases left in between. The germline gives CDR1 MNHEY, CDR2 SMNVEV (reference sequence). This CDR3 contains 13 residues. The CDR3: CASSHSLLGTQYF. In DNA form, the CDR3 reads TGTGCCAGCAGCCATTCTCTCCTAGGAACCCAGTACTTC.

The chain combines TRBV2 with TRBJ2-7; D may be TRBD1 (6 bases). Germline CDR1 is SNHLY and CDR2 is FYNNEI. The CDR3 sequence is 12 residues long. Between the trimmed V and J ends, which lost 6 bases and 3 bases, there was a span of 9 bases. The CDR3 coding sequence is TGTGCCAGCAGGGCACAGGGCTACGAGCAGTACTTC. Protein sequence: CASRAQGYEQYF.

The sample holds one count of this clone. The chain carries TRBV10-1 and TRBJ2-7, with TRBD2 matching 8 bases. Germline V gene lookup returns CDR1 WNHNN and CDR2 SYGVQD (reference sequence). J lost 9 bases, V lost 6 bases, and 13 bases had no gene match. CDR3 size: 14 residues. DNA for the CDR3: TGCGCCAGCAGGGCCCCCACTAGCGGATTGGTGCAGTACTTC. It codes for CASRAPTSGLVQYF.

This rearrangement joins TRBV5-1 to TRBJ1-1; 7 bases align to TRBD1. Trimming at V came to 4 bases and at J to 0 bases, leaving 12 bases not matched to a gene. CDR3 length: 17 amino acids. Germline V gives CDR1 SGHRS, CDR2 YFSETQ. The DNA for the CDR3 is TGCGCCAGCAGCACGCACCGGGACAGCGCTTTGAACACTGAAGCTTTCTTT. It is translated as CASSTHRDSALNTEAFF.

The CDR3 here is CASSILPNNRTNYGYTF. The CDR3 DNA reads TGTGCCAGTAGTATACTGCCGAATAACAGGACAAACTATGGCTACACCTTC. The V call is TRBV19, the J call TRBJ1-2; maybe TRBD1 (5 bases). Germline-derived CDR1 and CDR2 are LNHDA and SQIVND (reference sequence). The CDR3 consists of 17 residues. V lost 2 bases to trimming and J lost 2 bases, with 18 bases between them.

The chain recombines TRBV5-6 with TRBJ1-6; D might be TRBD1 (6 bases). Trimming removed 7 bases at V and 10 bases at J, with 21 bases between. Germline V gives CDR1 SGHDT, CDR2 YYEEEE. The CDR3 is made up of 15 amino acids. The CDR3 sequence: CASHAALGAWSPLHF. DNA of the CDR3: TGTGCCAGCCACGCCGCCCTGGGGGCATGGTCACCCCTCCACTTT.